The rows below give T cell receptor beta chains drawn from one sample of a study of vaccination and CD4 T cells after COVID-19. TCRdb fed the PCR reads into MiXCR, producing one record per CDR3 protein. In the table there are 20,000 to 25,000 distinct CDR3 sequences, 66% of which are singletons. These receptors are not linked to any known antigen. Sequenced input: CD4+ T cells from blood, cultured in vitro. All receptors derive from a human donor who had recovered from COVID-19. Each CDR3 is given with its conserved first and last residue.

v_gene	CDR3aa
TRBV11-3	CASSPGTSGGHRFEQFF
TRBV12-3/TRBV12-4	CASSLHRGSEAFF
TRBV28	CASSSRDTLQETQYF
TRBV21-1	CASSKGSAGTGIVQYF
TRBV5-1	CASSLGSGGGEKLFF
TRBV28	CACRSGSSQPQHF
TRBV19	CASSNQGADTQYF
TRBV7-2	CASSLGTVETQYF
TRBV10-3	CAIKGTGEMNTEAFF
TRBV7-7	CASSPSRTGELFF
TRBV12-3/TRBV12-4	CASSPSGRGYTEAFF
TRBV6-5	CASSYGGRGYGYTF
TRBV24-1	CATSEDRGPSQPQHF
TRBV20-1	CSARAPGETQYF
TRBV30	CAWSADRPANLSPLHF
TRBV7-7	CASSPGTTSTDTQYF
TRBV19	CASSITGTVNTEAFF
TRBV20-1	CSAGLGAFF
TRBV7-2	CASRKDREMNTEAFF
TRBV19	CASGGGRTRPQHF
TRBV20-1	CSALRSGRLSSGNTIYF
TRBV6-1	CASRRNTGRDGYTF
TRBV19	CASSIGGNRLDTIYF
TRBV7-2	CASSSRNTEAFF
TRBV7-8	CASSLRGPSGRGQPQHF
TRBV10-3	CAITAGRGLAGTYEQYF
TRBV20-1	CSARLYGQSNYGYTF
TRBV7-9	CASSLNPAGPDEQFF
TRBV19	CASSGQGVNTEAFF
TRBV6-1	CASTETGDYEQYF
TRBV6-2/TRBV6-3	CASSRGGNQPQHF
TRBV7-2	CASSRGGTGSPIDTQYF
TRBV11-3	CAGGLAGVGGELFF
TRBV7-9	CASSRISGDQPQHF
TRBV7-9	CASSLNRTGNNQPQHF
TRBV6-1	CAHRADSNQPQHF
TRBV24-1	CATSDSGTGVYGYTF